This passage covers 5 T cell receptor beta chains from one sample sequenced in a study of T cells and copy number aberrations in small-cell lung cancer. Using immunoSEQ multiplex PCR, the repertoire was profiled, and TCRdb retains in-frame clones only, with some absent. Among 6,000 to 7,500 clones listed, roughly four fifths were seen once. Source material: normal tissue next to the tumor. These receptors were obtained from a woman between 45 and 65 years old with small cell lung cancer.

The chain combines TRBV11-2 with TRBJ1-1; TRBD1 is a possible D gene (6 bases). The V end lost 4 bases, the J end lost 1 base, and 13 bases lay between the germline ends. Germline values: CDR1 SGHAT, CDR2 FQNNGV. This CDR3 has 15 residues. CDR3 nucleotides: TGTGCCAGCAGCTCAGCCTTAGGGGGGAACACTGAAGCTTTCTTT. This translates into CASSSALGGNTEAFF.

The V and J genes are TRBV11-3 and TRBJ2-7; 7 bases align to TRBD1. The CDR3 covers 14 residues. J lost 6 bases, V lost 2 bases, and 7 bases had no gene match. Germline CDR1 is SGHNT and CDR2 is YENEEA. The CDR3 loop is CASSLRDSVSEQYF. The CDR3 DNA sequence: TGTGCCAGCAGCTTACGGGACAGTGTCTCCGAGCAGTACTTC.

The chain combines TRBV19 with TRBJ2-1; D may be TRBD2 (7 bases). V was pared by 6 bases and J by 14 bases, with 26 bases between. CDR3 length equals 15 residues. Looked up from germline, CDR1 is LNHDA and CDR2 is SQIVND (reference sequence). Here the CDR3 DNA reads TGTGCCAGTAGCCCATCGATGGGGGAGGGGACAACGAAGTTCTTC. Amino acids: CASSPSMGEGTTKFF.

V gene TRBV5-1 combines with J gene TRBJ1-2; D remains ambiguous. This CDR3 has 13 residues. Trimming pared 1 base from V and 6 bases from J, leaving 10 bases between. Germline loops: CDR1 SGHRS, CDR2 YFSETQ. CDR3 DNA: TGCGCCAGCAGCTTGACGACAAAAGATGGCTACACCTTC. Its protein product is CASSLTTKDGYTF. The full variable domain, completed using reference TRBV5-1 and TRBJ1-2, is KAGVTQTPRYLIKTRGQQVTLSCSPISGHRSVSWYQQTPGQGLQFLFEYFSETQRNKGNFPGRFSGRQFSNSRSEMNVSTLELGDSALYLCASSLTTKDGYTFGSGTRLTVV.

This clone was detected a few times. The V call is TRBV6-1, the J call TRBJ2-7; 9 bases agree with TRBD2. Germline V gives CDR1 MNHNS, CDR2 SASEGT. V dropped 6 bases and J dropped 2; count of bases not matched to a gene: 5. This CDR3 spans 14 amino acids. This chain's CDR3 is CASSNPSGAYEQYF. In DNA, the CDR3 is TGTGCCAGCAGCAATCCTAGCGGGGCCTACGAGCAGTACTTC.